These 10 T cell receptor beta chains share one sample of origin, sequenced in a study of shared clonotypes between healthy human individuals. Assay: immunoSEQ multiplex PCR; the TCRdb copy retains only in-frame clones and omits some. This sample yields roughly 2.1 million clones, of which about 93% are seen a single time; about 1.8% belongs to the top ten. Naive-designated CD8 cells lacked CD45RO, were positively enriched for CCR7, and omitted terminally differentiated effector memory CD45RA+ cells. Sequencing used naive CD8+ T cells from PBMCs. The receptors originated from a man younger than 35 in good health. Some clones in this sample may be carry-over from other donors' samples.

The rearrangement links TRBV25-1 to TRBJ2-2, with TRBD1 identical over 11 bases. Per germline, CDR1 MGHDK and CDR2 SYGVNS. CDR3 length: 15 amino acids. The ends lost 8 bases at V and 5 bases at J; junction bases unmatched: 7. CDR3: CASATGTGGTGELFF. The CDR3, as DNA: TGTGCCAGCGCTACGGGGACAGGGGGGACCGGGGAGCTGTTTTTT.

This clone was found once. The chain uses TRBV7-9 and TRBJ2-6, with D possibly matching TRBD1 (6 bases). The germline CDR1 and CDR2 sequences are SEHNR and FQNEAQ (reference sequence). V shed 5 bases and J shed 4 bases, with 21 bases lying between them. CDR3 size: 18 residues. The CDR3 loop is CASSPGQSTPGGANVLTF. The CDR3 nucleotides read TGTGCCAGCAGCCCTGGACAGTCCACCCCGGGGGGGGCCAACGTCCTGACTTTC.

In nucleotides, the CDR3 is TGTGCCAGTTTAGCGGGGTTAAGGGCCGAGCAGTACTTC. Protein: CASLAGLRAEQYF. V usage is TRBV11-2 and J usage is TRBJ2-7, with 8 bases that match TRBD2. The CDR3 is 13 residues long. V shed 9 bases and J 6 bases; nucleotides not matched to a gene: 10. Per germline, CDR1 SGHAT and CDR2 FQNNGV. The whole variable domain, filled in from reference TRBV11-2 and TRBJ2-7, reads EAGVAQSPRYKIIEKRQSVAFWCNPISGHATLYWYQQILGQGPKLLIQFQNNGVVDDSQLPKDRFSAERLKGVDSTLKIQPAKLEDSAVYLCASLAGLRAEQYFGPGTRLTVT.

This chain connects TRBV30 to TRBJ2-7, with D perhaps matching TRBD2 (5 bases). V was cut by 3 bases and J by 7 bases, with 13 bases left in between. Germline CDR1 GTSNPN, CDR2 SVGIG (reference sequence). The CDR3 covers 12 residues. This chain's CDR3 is CAWSATPGEQYF. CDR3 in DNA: TGTGCCTGGAGCGCCACCCCGGGGGAGCAGTACTTC.

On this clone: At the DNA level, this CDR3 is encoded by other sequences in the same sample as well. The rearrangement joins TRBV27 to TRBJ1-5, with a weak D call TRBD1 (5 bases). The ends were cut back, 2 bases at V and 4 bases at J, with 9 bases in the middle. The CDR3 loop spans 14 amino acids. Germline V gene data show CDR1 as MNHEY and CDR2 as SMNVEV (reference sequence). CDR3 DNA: TGTGCCAGCAGTTTAAGGGACCGAAATCAGCCCCAGCATTTT. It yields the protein CASSLRDRNQPQHF.

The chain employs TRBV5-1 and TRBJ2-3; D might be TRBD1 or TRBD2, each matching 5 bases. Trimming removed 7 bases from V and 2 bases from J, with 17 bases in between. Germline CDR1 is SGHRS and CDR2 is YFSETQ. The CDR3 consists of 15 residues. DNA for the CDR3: TGCGCCAGCCTCCCTGCCGAGGGGCCCACAGATACGCAGTATTTT. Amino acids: CASLPAEGPTDTQYF.

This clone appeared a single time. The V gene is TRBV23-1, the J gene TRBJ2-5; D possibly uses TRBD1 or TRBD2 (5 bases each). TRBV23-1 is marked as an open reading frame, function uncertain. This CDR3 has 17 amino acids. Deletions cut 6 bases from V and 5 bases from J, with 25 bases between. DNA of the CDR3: TGCGCCAGCAGAATACTGAGTACGGGACGCCTCGGGGAGACCCAGTACTTC. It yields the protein CASRILSTGRLGETQYF.

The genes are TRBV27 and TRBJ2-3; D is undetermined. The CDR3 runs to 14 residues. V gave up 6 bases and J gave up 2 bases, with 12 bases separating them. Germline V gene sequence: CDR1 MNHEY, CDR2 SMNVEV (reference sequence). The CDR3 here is CASRVGPITDTQYF. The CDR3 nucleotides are TGTGCCAGCAGGGTGGGCCCCATCACAGATACGCAGTATTTT.

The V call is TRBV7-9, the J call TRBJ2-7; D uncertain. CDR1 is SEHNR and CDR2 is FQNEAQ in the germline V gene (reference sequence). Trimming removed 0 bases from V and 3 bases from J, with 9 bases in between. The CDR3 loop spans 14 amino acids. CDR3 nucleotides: TGTGCCAGCAGCTTAGCGGGGTCCAACTACGAGCAGTACTTC. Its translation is CASSLAGSNYEQYF.

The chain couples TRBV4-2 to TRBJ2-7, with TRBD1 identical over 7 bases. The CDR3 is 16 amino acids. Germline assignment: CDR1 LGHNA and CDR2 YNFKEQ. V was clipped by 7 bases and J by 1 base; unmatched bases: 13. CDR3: CASTTISGDSSYEQYF. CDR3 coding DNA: TGTGCCAGCACCACCATCTCCGGGGACAGTTCCTACGAGCAGTACTTC.